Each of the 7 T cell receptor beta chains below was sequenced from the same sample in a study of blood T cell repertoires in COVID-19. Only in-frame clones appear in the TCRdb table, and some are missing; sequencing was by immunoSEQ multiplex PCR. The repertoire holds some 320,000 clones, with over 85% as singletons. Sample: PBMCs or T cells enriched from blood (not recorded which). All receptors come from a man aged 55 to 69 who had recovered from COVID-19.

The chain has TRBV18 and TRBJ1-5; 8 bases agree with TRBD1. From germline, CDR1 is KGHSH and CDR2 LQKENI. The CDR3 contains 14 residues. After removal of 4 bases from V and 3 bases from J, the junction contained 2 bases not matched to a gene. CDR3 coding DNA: TGTGCCAGCTCACAGGACAGGGACAATCAGCCCCAGCATTTT. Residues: CASSQDRDNQPQHF. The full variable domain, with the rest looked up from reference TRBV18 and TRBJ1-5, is NAGVMQNPRHLVRRRGQEARLRCSPMKGHSHVYWYRQLPEEGLKFMVYLQKENIIDESGMPKERFSAEFPKEGPSILRIQQVVRGDSAAYFCASSQDRDNQPQHFGDGTRLSIL.

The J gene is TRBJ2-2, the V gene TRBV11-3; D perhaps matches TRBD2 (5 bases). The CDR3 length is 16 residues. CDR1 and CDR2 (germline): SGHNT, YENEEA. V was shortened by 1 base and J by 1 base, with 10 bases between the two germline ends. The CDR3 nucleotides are TGTGCCAGCAGCTTAGTACTAGTGAGGAACACCGGGGAGCTGTTTTTT. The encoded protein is CASSLVLVRNTGELFF.

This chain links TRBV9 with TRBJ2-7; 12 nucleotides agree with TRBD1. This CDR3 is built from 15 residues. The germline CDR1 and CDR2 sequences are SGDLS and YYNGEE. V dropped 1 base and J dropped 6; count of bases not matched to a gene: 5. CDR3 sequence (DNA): TGTGCCAGCAGCGTATCCGGGACAGGGGGCTTCGAGCAGTACTTC. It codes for CASSVSGTGGFEQYF.

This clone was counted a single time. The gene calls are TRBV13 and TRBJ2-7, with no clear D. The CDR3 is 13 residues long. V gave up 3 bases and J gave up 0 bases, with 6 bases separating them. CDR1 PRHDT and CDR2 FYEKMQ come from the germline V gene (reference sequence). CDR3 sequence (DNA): TGTGCCAGCAGCTTCGCGGACTCCTACGAGCAGTACTTC. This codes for CASSFADSYEQYF.

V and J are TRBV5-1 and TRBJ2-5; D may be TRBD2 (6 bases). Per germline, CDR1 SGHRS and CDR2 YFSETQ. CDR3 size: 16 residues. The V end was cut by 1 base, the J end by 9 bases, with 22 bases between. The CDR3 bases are TGCGCCAGCAGCTTGAATTTAGGGACTGTGATGGGGTCCCAGTACTTC. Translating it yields CASSLNLGTVMGSQYF.

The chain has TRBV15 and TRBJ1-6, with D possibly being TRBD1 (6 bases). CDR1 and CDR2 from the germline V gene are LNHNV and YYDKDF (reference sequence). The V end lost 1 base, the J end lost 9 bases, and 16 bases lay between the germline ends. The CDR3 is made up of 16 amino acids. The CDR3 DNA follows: TGTGCCACCAGCAGAGTATCGGGAACAGGGCTTTCACCCCTCCACTTT. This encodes CATSRVSGTGLSPLHF.

In nucleotides, the CDR3 is TGTGCCAGCAGCCCAAATCACAGGGCCACCGGCTACACCTTC. Protein sequence: CASSPNHRATGYTF. This chain joins TRBV14 and TRBJ1-2; TRBD1 is a possible D gene (6 bases). This CDR3 comprises 14 residues. Germline CDR1 SGHDN, CDR2 FVKESK. With 4 bases removed from V and 8 bases from J, the gap between germline ends came to 17 bases. The full variable domain, its missing parts supplied by reference TRBV14 and TRBJ1-2, is EAGVTQFPSHSVIEKGQTVTLRCDPISGHDNLYWYRRVMGKEIKFLLHFVKESKQDESGMPNNRFLAERTGGTYSTLKVQPAELEDSGVYFCASSPNHRATGYTFGSGTRLTVV.